This is a list of T cell receptor beta chains from one sample in a study of CD8+ T cells in alopecia areata. Sequencing used immunoSEQ multiplex PCR; TCRdb keeps in-frame clones, though not all of them. The data show 130,000 to 150,000 clones, 87% seen once. Sequences were derived from CD8+ T cells sorted from blood, sampled at week 0. The receptors were gathered from a human donor with alopecia areata. CDR3s include the opening cysteine and the closing phenylalanine or tryptophan. Fields, in order: J gene, V gene, D gene, clone size, CDR3 protein, CDR3 DNA. A D gene is named only where the DNA matches it firmly. Size is stated for part of the rows, as once, few or many counts, or as a class when the clone is expanded.

TRBJ2-1,TRBV11-1,TRBD2,.,CARTIISGSSYNEQFF,TGTGCCAGGACGATAATTAGCGGGAGCTCCTACAATGAGCAGTTCTTC
TRBJ2-3,TRBV5-6,TRBD2,.,CASSISGSWATDTQYF,TGTGCCAGCAGCATTAGCGGGAGTTGGGCAACAGATACGCAGTATTTT
TRBJ2-1,TRBV10-2,.,.,CASLAPLYNEQFF,TGCGCCAGCCTCGCGCCCCTTTACAATGAGCAGTTCTTC
TRBJ2-1,TRBV25-1,.,.,CASWFGVNEQFF,TGTGCCAGCTGGTTTGGCGTCAATGAGCAGTTCTTC
TRBJ2-3,TRBV6-5,.,once,CASSYSQGPDTQYF,TGTGCCAGCAGTTACTCGCAGGGCCCAGATACGCAGTATTTT
TRBJ2-1,TRBV18,TRBD1,.,CASSPGTGEGEQFF,TGTGCCAGCTCACCCGGGACAGGGGAGGGTGAGCAGTTCTTC
TRBJ2-7,TRBV7-9,.,.,CASSHPRTPYEQYF,TGTGCCAGCAGCCACCCACGGACCCCCTACGAGCAGTACTTC
TRBJ2-3,TRBV2,TRBD1,.,CASSEARDRANTQYF,TGTGCCAGCAGTGAAGCGCGGGACAGGGCGAATACGCAGTATTTT
TRBJ1-1,TRBV13,.,few,CASSLGPGGAFF,TGTGCCAGCAGCTTAGGACCCGGGGGAGCTTTCTTT
TRBJ1-1,TRBV14,TRBD1,.,CASSPGTVEAFF,TGTGCCAGCAGCCCCGGGACAGTGGAAGCTTTCTTT
TRBJ2-2,TRBV4-2,.,.,CASSHETGELFF,TGTGCCAGCAGCCATGAGACCGGGGAGCTGTTTTTT
TRBJ2-7,TRBV27,TRBD1,.,CASSLTGTGGYEQYF,TGTGCCAGCAGCCTTACCGGGACAGGGGGTTACGAGCAGTACTTC
TRBJ2-7,TRBV7-2,TRBD1,.,CASSWAGQGAYEQYF,TGTGCCAGCAGCTGGGCGGGACAGGGGGCCTACGAGCAGTACTTC
TRBJ2-1,TRBV7-9,TRBD1,.,CASSSGTGLSYNEQFF,TGTGCCAGCAGCTCAGGGACAGGCCTTTCCTACAATGAGCAGTTCTTC
TRBJ2-7,TRBV4-1,TRBD1,.,CASSQGTGTYEQYF,TGCGCCAGCAGCCAAGGGACAGGGACCTACGAGCAGTACTTC
TRBJ2-3,TRBV6-5,.,.,CASSYSHITDTQYF,TGTGCCAGCAGTTACTCACACATCACAGATACGCAGTATTTT
TRBJ1-2,TRBV7-9,.,.,CASSPGDRANYGYTF,TGTGCCAGCAGCCCCGGGGACCGAGCTAACTATGGCTACACCTTC